These 3 T cell receptor beta chains originate from one sample sequenced in a study of blood T cell repertoires in COVID-19. Repertoires were generated with immunoSEQ multiplex PCR, while TCRdb's copy carries only in-frame clones and drops some. The table has roughly 220,000 clones, around 86% seen once. The sequencing input was peripheral blood. These receptors were taken from a man aged 55 to 70 with acute or convalescent COVID-19.

The genes are TRBV7-8 and TRBJ2-1; perhaps TRBD1 as D (7 bases). The germline V gene has CDR1 SGHVS and CDR2 FQNEAQ. V was shortened by 1 base and J by 8 bases, with 15 bases between the two germline ends. The length of the CDR3 is 15 residues. DNA for the CDR3: TGTGCCAGCAGCTTAGTTACAGGGGAGGAATATGAGCAGTTCTTC. Amino acid sequence: CASSLVTGEEYEQFF.

The V gene is TRBV21-1, the J gene TRBJ2-3; TRBD2 reflects the table's D call only, with no check against the DNA. TRBV21-1 is designated a pseudogene. The CDR3 extends over 16 amino acids. The DNA of the CDR3 is TGTGCCAGCAGCCACTCGAAGCGGGGAGAGGAAGATACGCAGTATTTT. It encodes CASSHSKRGEEDTQYF.

The V gene is TRBV5-1, the J gene TRBJ2-3; 10 nucleotides line up with TRBD1. With V trimmed by 0 bases and J by 3 bases, 7 bases remained unmatched. There are 17 residues in the CDR3. Germline V gene lookup returns CDR1 SGHRS and CDR2 YFSETQ. The CDR3 bases are TGCGCCAGCAGCTTGGCCGGGACAGGGGTCGGAACAGATACGCAGTATTTT. Translated: CASSLAGTGVGTDTQYF.